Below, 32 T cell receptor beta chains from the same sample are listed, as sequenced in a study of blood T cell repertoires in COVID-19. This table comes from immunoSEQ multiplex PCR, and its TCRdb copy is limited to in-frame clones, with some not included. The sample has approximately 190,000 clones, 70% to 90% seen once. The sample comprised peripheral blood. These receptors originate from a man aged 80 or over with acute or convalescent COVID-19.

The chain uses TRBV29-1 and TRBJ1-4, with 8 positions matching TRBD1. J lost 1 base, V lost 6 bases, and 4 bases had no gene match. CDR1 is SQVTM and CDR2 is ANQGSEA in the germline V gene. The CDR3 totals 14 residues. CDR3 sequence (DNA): TGCAGCGTCCGGACAGGGCAAACTAATGAAAAACTGTTTTTT. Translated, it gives CSVRTGQTNEKLFF.

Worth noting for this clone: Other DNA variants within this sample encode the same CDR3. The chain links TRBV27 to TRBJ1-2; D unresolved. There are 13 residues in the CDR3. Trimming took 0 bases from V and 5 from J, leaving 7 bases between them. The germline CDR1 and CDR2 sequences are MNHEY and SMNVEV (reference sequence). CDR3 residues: CASSLSGAYGYTF. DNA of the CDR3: TGTGCCAGCAGTTTATCCGGAGCATATGGCTACACCTTC.

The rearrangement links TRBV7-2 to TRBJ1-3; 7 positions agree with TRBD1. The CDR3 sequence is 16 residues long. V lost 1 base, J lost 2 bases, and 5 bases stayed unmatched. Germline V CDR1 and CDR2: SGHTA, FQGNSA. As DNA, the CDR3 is TGTGCCAGCAGCTTAGAGACAGGGCTAACTGGAAACACCATATATTTT. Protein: CASSLETGLTGNTIYF.

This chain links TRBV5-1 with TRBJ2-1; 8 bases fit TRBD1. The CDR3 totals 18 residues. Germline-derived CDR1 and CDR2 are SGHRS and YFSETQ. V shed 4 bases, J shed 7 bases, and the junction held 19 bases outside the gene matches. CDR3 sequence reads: CASSRGQGPTSLFNEQFF. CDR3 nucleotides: TGCGCCAGCAGCCGTGGACAGGGACCCACTAGCCTCTTTAATGAGCAGTTCTTC. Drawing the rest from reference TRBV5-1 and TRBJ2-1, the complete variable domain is KAGVTQTPRYLIKTRGQQVTLSCSPISGHRSVSWYQQTPGQGLQFLFEYFSETQRNKGNFPGRFSGRQFSNSRSEMNVSTLELGDSALYLCASSRGQGPTSLFNEQFFGPGTRLTVL.

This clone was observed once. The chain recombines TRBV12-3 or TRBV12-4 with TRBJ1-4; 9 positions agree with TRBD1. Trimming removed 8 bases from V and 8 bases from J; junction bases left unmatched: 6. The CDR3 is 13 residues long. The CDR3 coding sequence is TGTGCCAGCCATCGGGGGACAGGGGAAAAACTGTTTTTT. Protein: CASHRGTGEKLFF.

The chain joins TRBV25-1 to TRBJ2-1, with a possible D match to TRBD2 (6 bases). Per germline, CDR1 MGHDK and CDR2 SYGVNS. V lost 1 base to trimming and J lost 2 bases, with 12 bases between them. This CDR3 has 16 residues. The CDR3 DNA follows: TGTGCCAGCAGTGAATCGTGGCGGGGTACCTACAATGAGCAGTTCTTC. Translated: CASSESWRGTYNEQFF.

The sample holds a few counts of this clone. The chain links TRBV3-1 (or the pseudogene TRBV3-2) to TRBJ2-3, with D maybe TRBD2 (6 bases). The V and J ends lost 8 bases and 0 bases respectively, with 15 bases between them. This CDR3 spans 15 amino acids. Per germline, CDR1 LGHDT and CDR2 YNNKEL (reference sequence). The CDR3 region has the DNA TGTGCCAGCGGTAGAAGTGGGGGGAGCACAGATACGCAGTATTTT. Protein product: CASGRSGGSTDTQYF.

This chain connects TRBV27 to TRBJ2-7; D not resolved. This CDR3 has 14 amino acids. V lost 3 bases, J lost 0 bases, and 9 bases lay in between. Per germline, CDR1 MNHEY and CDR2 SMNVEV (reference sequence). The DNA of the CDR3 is TGTGCCAGCAGTTTTCAACCGGGCTCCTACGAGCAGTACTTC. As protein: CASSFQPGSYEQYF.

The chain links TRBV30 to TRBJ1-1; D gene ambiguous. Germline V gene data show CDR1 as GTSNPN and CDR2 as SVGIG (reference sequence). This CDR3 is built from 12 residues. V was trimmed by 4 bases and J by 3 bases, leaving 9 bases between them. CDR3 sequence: CAWIPGYTEAFF. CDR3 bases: TGTGCCTGGATCCCGGGTTACACTGAAGCTTTCTTT. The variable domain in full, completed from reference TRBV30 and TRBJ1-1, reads SQTIHQWPATLVQPVGSPLSLECTVEGTSNPNLYWYRQAAGRGLQLLFYSVGIGQISSEVPQNLSASRPQDRQFILSSKKLLLSDSGFYLCAWIPGYTEAFFGQGTRLTVV.

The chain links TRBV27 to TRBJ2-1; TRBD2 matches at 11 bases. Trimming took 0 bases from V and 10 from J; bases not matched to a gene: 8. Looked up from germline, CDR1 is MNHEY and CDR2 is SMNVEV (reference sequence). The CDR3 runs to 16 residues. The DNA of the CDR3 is TGTGCCAGCAGTTTATCAAGGACTAGCGGGCCTCTAGAGCAGTTCTTC. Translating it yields CASSLSRTSGPLEQFF.

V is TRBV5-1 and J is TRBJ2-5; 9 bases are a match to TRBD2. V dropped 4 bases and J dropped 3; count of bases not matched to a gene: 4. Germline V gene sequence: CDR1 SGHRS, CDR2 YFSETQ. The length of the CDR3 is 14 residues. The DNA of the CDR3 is TGCGCCAGCAGCGACTTAGCGGGAGAAGAGACCCAGTACTTC. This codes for CASSDLAGEETQYF.

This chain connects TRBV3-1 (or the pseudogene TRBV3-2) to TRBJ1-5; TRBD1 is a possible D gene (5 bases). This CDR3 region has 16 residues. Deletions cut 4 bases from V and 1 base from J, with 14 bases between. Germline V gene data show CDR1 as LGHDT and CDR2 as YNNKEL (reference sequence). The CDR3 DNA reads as TGTGCCAGCAGCCCCCAGGGCGCAGGGAGCAATCAGCCCCAGCATTTT. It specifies CASSPQGAGSNQPQHF.

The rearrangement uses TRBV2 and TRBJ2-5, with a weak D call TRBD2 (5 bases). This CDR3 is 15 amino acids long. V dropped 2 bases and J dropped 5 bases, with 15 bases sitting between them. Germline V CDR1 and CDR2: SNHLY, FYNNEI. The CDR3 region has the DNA TGTGCCAGCAGTGAATGGGGAGCGGTCCAGGAGACCCAGTACTTC. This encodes CASSEWGAVQETQYF.

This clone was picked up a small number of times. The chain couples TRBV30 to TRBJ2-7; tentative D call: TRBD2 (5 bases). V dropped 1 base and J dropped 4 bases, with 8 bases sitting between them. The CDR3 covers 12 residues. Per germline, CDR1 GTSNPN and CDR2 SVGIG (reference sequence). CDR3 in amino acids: CAWSGSGYEQYV. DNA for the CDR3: TGTGCCTGGAGTGGGAGCGGTTACGAGCAGTACGTC.

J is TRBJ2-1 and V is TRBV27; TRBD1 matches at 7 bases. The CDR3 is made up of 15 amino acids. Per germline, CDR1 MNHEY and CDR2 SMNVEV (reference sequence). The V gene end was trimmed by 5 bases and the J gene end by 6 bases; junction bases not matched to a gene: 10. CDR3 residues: CASSRLRGPGNEQFF. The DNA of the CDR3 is TGTGCCAGCAGTCGGTTAAGGGGGCCTGGCAATGAGCAGTTCTTC.

The CDR3 coding sequence is TGCGCCAGCAGCTTTTCCGGGGAGGGTACGCAGTATTTT. Its translation is CASSFSGEGTQYF. The chain employs TRBV5-1 and TRBJ2-3; 7 bases line up with TRBD2. This CDR3 has 13 amino acids. Germline V CDR1 and CDR2: SGHRS, YFSETQ. Germline trimming cut 2 bases from V and 8 bases from J; bases unmatched to any gene: 5.

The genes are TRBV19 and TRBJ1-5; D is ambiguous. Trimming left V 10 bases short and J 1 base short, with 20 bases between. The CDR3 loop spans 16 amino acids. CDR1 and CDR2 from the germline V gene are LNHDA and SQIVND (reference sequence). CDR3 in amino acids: CATLGVSGASNQPQHF. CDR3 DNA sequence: TGTGCCACCCTCGGGGTCTCGGGAGCCAGCAATCAGCCCCAGCATTTT.

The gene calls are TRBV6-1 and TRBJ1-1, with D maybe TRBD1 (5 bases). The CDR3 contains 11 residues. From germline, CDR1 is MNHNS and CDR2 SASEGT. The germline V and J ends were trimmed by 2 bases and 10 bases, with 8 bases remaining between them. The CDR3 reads CASSERGPAFF. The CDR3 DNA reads TGTGCCAGCAGTGAAAGGGGCCCAGCTTTCTTT.

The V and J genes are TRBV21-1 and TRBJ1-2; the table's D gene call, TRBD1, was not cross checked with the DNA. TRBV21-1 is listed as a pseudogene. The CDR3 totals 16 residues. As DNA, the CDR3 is TGTGCCAGCAGCAAAGAAAAGAAGGGGGATCACTATGGCTACACCTTC. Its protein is CASSKEKKGDHYGYTF.

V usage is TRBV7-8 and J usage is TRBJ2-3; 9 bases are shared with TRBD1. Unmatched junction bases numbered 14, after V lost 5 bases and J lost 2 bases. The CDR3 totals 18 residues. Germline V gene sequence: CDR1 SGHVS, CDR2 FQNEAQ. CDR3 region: CASSNRDRVLGYTDTQYF. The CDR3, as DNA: TGTGCCAGCAGCAACCGGGACAGGGTTCTGGGGTACACAGATACGCAGTATTTT. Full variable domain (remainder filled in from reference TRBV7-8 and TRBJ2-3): GAGVSQSPRYKVAKRGQDVALRCDPISGHVSLFWYQQALGQGPEFLTYFQNEAQLDKSGLPSDRFFAERPEGSVSTLKIQRTQQEDSAVYLCASSNRDRVLGYTDTQYFGPGTRLTVL.

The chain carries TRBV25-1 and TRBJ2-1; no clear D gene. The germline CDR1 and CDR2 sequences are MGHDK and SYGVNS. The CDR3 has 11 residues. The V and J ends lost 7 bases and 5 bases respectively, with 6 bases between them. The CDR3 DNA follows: TGTGCCAGCACGGGTAACAATGAGCAGTTCTTC. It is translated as CASTGNNEQFF.

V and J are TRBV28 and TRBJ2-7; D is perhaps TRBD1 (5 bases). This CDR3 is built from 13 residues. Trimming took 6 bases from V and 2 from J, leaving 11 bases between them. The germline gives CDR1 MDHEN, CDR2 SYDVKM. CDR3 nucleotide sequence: TGTGCCAGCAGGTTCCCAGGGACCTACGAGCAGTACTTC. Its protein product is CASRFPGTYEQYF.

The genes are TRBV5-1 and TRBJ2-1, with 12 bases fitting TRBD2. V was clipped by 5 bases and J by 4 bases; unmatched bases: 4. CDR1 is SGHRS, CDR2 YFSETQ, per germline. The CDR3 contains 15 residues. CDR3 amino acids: CASRIGTSGYNEQFF. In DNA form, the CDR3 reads TGCGCCAGCAGAATCGGGACTAGCGGGTACAATGAGCAGTTCTTC.

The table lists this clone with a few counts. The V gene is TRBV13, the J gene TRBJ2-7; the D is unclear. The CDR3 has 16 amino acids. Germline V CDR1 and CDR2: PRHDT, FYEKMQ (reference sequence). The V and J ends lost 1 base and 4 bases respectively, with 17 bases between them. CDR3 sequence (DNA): TGTGCCAGCAGCTTAGCCCTTTCTATCCTTCGGTACGAGCAGTACGTC. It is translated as CASSLALSILRYEQYV.

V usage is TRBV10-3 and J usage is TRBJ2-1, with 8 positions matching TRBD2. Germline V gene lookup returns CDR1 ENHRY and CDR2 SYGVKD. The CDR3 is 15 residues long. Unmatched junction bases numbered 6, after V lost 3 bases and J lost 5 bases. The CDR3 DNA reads TGTGCCATCAGTGATTTCGGGAGGGGGAACAATGAGCAGTTCTTC. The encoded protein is CAISDFGRGNNEQFF.

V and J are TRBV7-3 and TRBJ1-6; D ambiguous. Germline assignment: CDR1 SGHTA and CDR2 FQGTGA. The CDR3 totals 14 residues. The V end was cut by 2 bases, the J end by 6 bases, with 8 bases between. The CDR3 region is CASSLFGGNSPLHF. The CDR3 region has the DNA TGTGCCAGCAGCTTATTCGGTGGTAATTCACCCCTCCACTTT. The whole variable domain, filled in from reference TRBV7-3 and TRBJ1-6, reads GAGVSQTPSNKVTEKGKYVELRCDPISGHTALYWYRQSLGQGPEFLIYFQGTGAADDSGLPNDRFFAVRPEGSVSTLKIQRTERGDSAVYLCASSLFGGNSPLHFGNGTRLTVT.

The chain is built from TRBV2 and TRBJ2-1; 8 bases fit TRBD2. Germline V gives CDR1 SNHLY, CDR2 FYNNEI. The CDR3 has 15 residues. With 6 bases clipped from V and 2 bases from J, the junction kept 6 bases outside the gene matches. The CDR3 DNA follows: TGTGCCAGCAGGATTAGCGGGACAACCTACAATGAGCAGTTCTTC. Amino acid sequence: CASRISGTTYNEQFF.

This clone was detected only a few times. CDR3 sequence reads: CASSPNQYSGGYEQYV. The CDR3, as DNA: TGTGCCAGTAGTCCCAACCAGTACTCGGGGGGTTACGAGCAGTACGTC. The V call is TRBV19, the J call TRBJ2-7; 7 nucleotides agree with TRBD2. This CDR3 is built from 16 residues. Germline V gene data show CDR1 as LNHDA and CDR2 as SQIVND (reference sequence). The V gene end was trimmed by 5 bases and the J gene end by 4 bases; junction bases not matched to a gene: 14.

The CDR3 bases are TGTGCCAGCAGCCCCCTAGGTCGGATTAGGGAGCTGTTTTTT. This translates into CASSPLGRIRELFF. The rearrangement joins TRBV6-5 to TRBJ2-2; D unclear. Germline V lookup: CDR1 MNHEY, CDR2 SVGAGI. The V gene lost 6 bases and the J gene lost 9 bases, with 17 bases spanning the gap. The CDR3 is 14 residues long.

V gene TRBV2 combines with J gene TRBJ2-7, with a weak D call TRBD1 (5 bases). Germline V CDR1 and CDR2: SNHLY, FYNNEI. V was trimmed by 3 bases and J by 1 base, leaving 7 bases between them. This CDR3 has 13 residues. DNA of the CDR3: TGTGCCAGCAGTGAGCGACAGTCCTACGAGCAGTACTTC. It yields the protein CASSERQSYEQYF.

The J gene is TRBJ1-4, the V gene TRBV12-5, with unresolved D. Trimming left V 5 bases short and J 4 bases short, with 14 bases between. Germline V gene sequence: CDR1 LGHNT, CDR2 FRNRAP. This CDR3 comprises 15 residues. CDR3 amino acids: CASGPPPVVNEKLFF. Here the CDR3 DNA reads TGTGCTAGTGGTCCCCCTCCTGTAGTTAATGAAAAACTGTTTTTT.

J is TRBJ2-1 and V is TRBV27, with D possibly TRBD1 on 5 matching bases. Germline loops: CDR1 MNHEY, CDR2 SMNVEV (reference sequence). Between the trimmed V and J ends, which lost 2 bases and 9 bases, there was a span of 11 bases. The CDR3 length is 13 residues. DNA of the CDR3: TGTGCCAGCAGTTTAAGGGGTGTCGCTGAGCAGTTCTTC. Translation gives CASSLRGVAEQFF.